The rows below give T cell receptor beta chains drawn from one sample of a study of OX40 agonist ivuxolimab in advanced cancers. Clones were read by immunoSEQ multiplex PCR, and TCRdb kept only the in-frame ones, dropping some. The table shows more than 35,000 clones, with 65% to 85% occurring only once. This specimen consisted of CD4+ or CD8+ T cells sorted from blood, obtained in a trial of the OX40 agonist ivuxolimab. Receptor source: an adult with an advanced solid tumor such as melanoma, head and neck, liver or kidney cancer. The CDR3 runs from the conserved cysteine through the conserved F or W. D genes are given only for firm matches. The size entry is marked missing in some rows and otherwise reads once, few, many or a size class.

>TRBD1|TRBJ1-6|TRBV2|NA
TGTGCCAGCGGCCGGGACAGGGGTTCACCCCTCCACTTT
CASGRDRGSPLHF
>NA|TRBJ2-1|TRBV2|NA
TGTGCCAGCAGTGAAGCGCTTGGGACAAGCGATAATGAGCAGTTCTTC
CASSEALGTSDNEQFF
>NA|TRBJ2-5|TRBV7-9|NA
TGTGCCAGCAGCCTCGGCACGAGAAAAGAGACCCAGTACTTC
CASSLGTRKETQYF
>NA|TRBJ1-5|TRBV19|NA
TGTGCCAGTAGTCAACAGGGTAACAATCAGCCCCAGCATTTT
CASSQQGNNQPQHF
>NA|TRBJ2-3|TRBV7-6|NA
TGTGCCAGCAGCTTGGGGACAACCCAGAGCACAGATACGCAGTATTTT
CASSLGTTQSTDTQYF
>TRBD2|TRBJ2-5|TRBV7-2|once
TGTGCCAGCAGCTTATACAGGACTAGCGGGAGACGGTTAGAGACCCAGTACTTC
CASSLYRTSGRRLETQYF
>NA|TRBJ1-2|TRBV28|NA
TGTGCCAGCAGTTTAGAGGTGCAGGGCTACACCTTC
CASSLEVQGYTF
>NA|TRBJ2-1|TRBV5-1|NA
TGCGCCAGCAGCTTGGACAGCTACAATGAGCAGTTCTTC
CASSLDSYNEQFF
>NA|TRBJ1-1|TRBV7-6|NA
TGTGCCAGCAGCCGAGATAGTAACACTGAAGCTTTCTTT
CASSRDSNTEAFF
>NA|TRBJ1-2|TRBV6-5|NA
TGTGCCAGCAGTTACAGGTCGTCCGCTGCGAAATATGGCTACACCTTC
CASSYRSSAAKYGYTF
>NA|TRBJ1-3|TRBV28|few
TGTGCCAGCAGTTTAGAAGGTTGGGTGTCAACTGGAAACACCATATATTTT
CASSLEGWVSTGNTIYF
>TRBD1|TRBJ1-5|TRBV30|NA
TGTGCCTGGAGTGAAGGGGGCGTTATTCAGCCCCAGCATTTT
CAWSEGGVIQPQHF
>NA|TRBJ2-7|TRBV11-2|NA
TGTGCCAGCAGCTTAGATTTTGTGTCTTACGAGCAGTACTTC
CASSLDFVSYEQYF
>NA|TRBJ1-1|TRBV20-1|few
TGCAGTGCTAGAGTGGGGCCCGAAGCTTTCTTT
CSARVGPEAFF
>TRBD2|TRBJ2-1|TRBV29-1|once
TGCAGCGTTGAAGGGACTAGCGGGGCCAATGAGCAGTTCTTC
CSVEGTSGANEQFF
>TRBD2|TRBJ2-3|TRBV9|NA
TGTGCCAGCAGCGAGGGGACTAGCGGGAGTTTGGATTTT
CASSEGTSGSLDF
>NA|TRBJ2-7|TRBV19|NA
TGTGCCAGTAGTTCCGGCAGGGCGTGGGAGCAGTACTTC
CASSSGRAWEQYF
>TRBD1|TRBJ1-1|TRBV7-9|NA
TGTGCCAGCAGATTCGAGGCAGGGGGCGGGACTGAAGCTTTCTTT
CASRFEAGGGTEAFF
>NA|TRBJ2-7|TRBV6-5|few
TGTGCCAGCAGAAGGGACAACACCTACGAGCAGTACTTC
CASRRDNTYEQYF
>NA|TRBJ2-7|TRBV28|NA
TGTGCCAGCAGTCCGGTGACCTACGAGCAGTACTTC
CASSPVTYEQYF
>NA|TRBJ1-2|TRBV11-2|NA
TGTGCCAGCAGCTTAGCCAGCGTCGCCTATGGCTACACCTTC
CASSLASVAYGYTF
>NA|TRBJ1-1|TRBV19|few
TGTGCCAGTAGTATGAGGGGGGACTCTGAAGCTTTCTTT
CASSMRGDSEAFF
>NA|TRBJ2-7|TRBV6-5|once
TGTGCCAGCAGTTACTCGGTCTCTTATTACGAGCAGTACTTC
CASSYSVSYYEQYF
>TRBD2|TRBJ2-7|TRBV7-2|NA
TGTGCCAGCAGCCCCTTACTAGCGGCTTACGAGCAGTACTTC
CASSPLLAAYEQYF
>NA|TRBJ2-7|TRBV6-5|NA
TGTGCCAGCAGTTACGCACAGCGGCAGTACTTC
CASSYAQRQYF
>NA|TRBJ2-3|TRBV20-1|NA
TGCAGTGCTTCTCAGGGAGATACGCAGTATTTT
CSASQGDTQYF
>TRBD1|TRBJ1-2|TRBV5-8|once
TGTGCCAGCAGCAGGAGATTACAGGGGGCAAGGGATGGCTACACCTTC
CASSRRLQGARDGYTF
>TRBD1|TRBJ1-2|TRBV28|NA
TGTGCCAGCATGAGGGACAGGGGAGGATATGGCTACACCTTC
CASMRDRGGYGYTF
>NA|TRBJ1-2|TRBV19|NA
TGTGCCAGTAGTATCTTCGGGGCAAGGTATGGCTACACCTTC
CASSIFGARYGYTF
>NA|TRBJ1-5|TRBV6-1|NA
TGTGCCAGCACCCCCACAGTCAATCAGCCCCAGCATTTT
CASTPTVNQPQHF
>NA|TRBJ1-1|TRBV29-1|NA
TGCAGCGTAAAGCAGGTAGAGGAGAACACTGAAGCTTTCTTT
CSVKQVEENTEAFF
>NA|TRBJ2-7|TRBV6-4|NA
TGTGCCAGCATTGGGGCAGCCTGGGAACCTAACTACGAGCAGTACTTC
CASIGAAWEPNYEQYF
>TRBD1|TRBJ2-6|TRBV13|NA
TGTGCCAGCAGCGGATCAGGGGGTACGGCCAACGTCCTGACTTTC
CASSGSGGTANVLTF
>TRBD1|TRBJ1-1|TRBV18|NA
TGTGCCAGCTCACCTCCAGGGGGGGGTGAAGCTTTCTTT
CASSPPGGGEAFF
>NA|TRBJ2-1|TRBV6-6|few
TGTGCCAGCAGTTACCCCTCGGGGAACAATGAGCAGTTCTTC
CASSYPSGNNEQFF
>NA|TRBJ2-7|TRBV7-2|NA
TGTGCCAGCAGCTTAATCGGGGGTCTTGAGCAGTACTTC
CASSLIGGLEQYF
>NA|TRBJ2-7|TRBV7-2|NA
TGTGCCAGCAGCTTCGGCGGCAGTCACTACGAGCAGTACTTC
CASSFGGSHYEQYF
>NA|TRBJ2-3|TRBV18|NA
TGTGCCAGCTCCCGCGGGGACGATACGCAGTATTTT
CASSRGDDTQYF
>TRBD2|TRBJ2-2|TRBV2|NA
TGTGCCAGCACAGCGGGAGTGGGGACCGGGGAGCTGTTTTTT
CASTAGVGTGELFF
>NA|TRBJ2-1|TRBV6-5|NA
TGTGCCAGCGTAGGCCGCATGGACTTCTCCAATGAGCAGTTCTTC
CASVGRMDFSNEQFF
>NA|TRBJ1-5|TRBV7-2|medium-sized
TGTGCCAGCAGCTCTCAGGGAGTGGTAGCCCAGCCCCAGCATTTT
CASSSQGVVAQPQHF
>NA|TRBJ2-4|TRBV27|NA
TGTGCCAGCAGTTTTTTGGCACCCGGGCTAGGAAACATTCAGTACTTC
CASSFLAPGLGNIQYF
>NA|TRBJ1-2|TRBV28|NA
TGTGCCAGCAGTTCCCCCGAGACCTATGGCTACACCTTC
CASSSPETYGYTF
>TRBD2|TRBJ2-7|TRBV6-5|NA
TGTGCCAGCAGGGGGACTAGCGGCCTCTCCTACGAGCAGTACTTC
CASRGTSGLSYEQYF
>NA|TRBJ2-1|TRBV21-1|NA
TGTGCCAGCAGCCCGGCGGGTAGACTGAGCTCCTACAATGAGCAGTTCTTC
CASSPAGRLSSYNEQFF
>NA|TRBJ2-7|TRBV5-1|NA
TGCGCCAGCAGCTTGGCGATGGGAAGCTCCTACGAGCAGTACTTC
CASSLAMGSSYEQYF
>NA|TRBJ2-5|TRBV7-9|NA
TGTGCCAACAATTGGGTTTCTAGCGTCCAAGAGACCCAGTACTTC
CANNWVSSVQETQYF
>TRBD2|TRBJ2-7|TRBV5-1|NA
TGCGCCAGCAGCCTGCGGTCGAGAACCTCTACTAGCGGGAGTTACGAGCAGTACTTC
CASSLRSRTSTSGSYEQYF
>NA|TRBJ2-2|TRBV18|NA
TGTGCCAGCTCACCACCGGGAGGGGGTGACACCGGGGAGCTGTTTTTT
CASSPPGGGDTGELFF
>TRBD1|TRBJ1-5|TRBV10-3|NA
TGTGCCATCAGTGAGATCAGGGGGCAGGATCAGCCCCAGCATTTT
CAISEIRGQDQPQHF
>NA|TRBJ1-4|TRBV19|NA
TGTGCCAGTAGTGTGCTTTCCGACTCTCCAAGGGGAAAACTGTTTTTT
CASSVLSDSPRGKLFF
>NA|TRBJ2-1|TRBV12-5|few
TGTGCTAGTGGCCCGGGACTCGGTTACAATGAGCAGTTCTTC
CASGPGLGYNEQFF
>NA|TRBJ2-7|TRBV11-2|NA
TGTGCCAGCAGCTTAGGCGGGACAACTAGATACGAGCAGTACTTC
CASSLGGTTRYEQYF
>TRBD1|TRBJ2-7|TRBV14|NA
TGTGCCAGCAGCCCTTTTGGGACAGGGGGATACGAGCAGTACTTC
CASSPFGTGGYEQYF
>TRBD2|TRBJ2-3|TRBV7-9|NA
TGTGCCAGCAGAAAGGGCAGCGGGGGGTTGTCAGATACGCAGTATTTT
CASRKGSGGLSDTQYF
>NA|TRBJ2-7|TRBV29-1|NA
TGCAGCGTATACCCGGCGCAGGGGAATCTCCACGAGCAGTACTTC
CSVYPAQGNLHEQYF
>NA|TRBJ2-7|TRBV4-1|NA
TGCGCCAGCAGCCAAGATGTCCGGCGCGAGCAGTACTTC
CASSQDVRREQYF
>TRBD2|TRBJ2-5|TRBV5-5|NA
TGTGCCAGCAGCCTGACTAGCGGGAGGGCCGAGACCCAGTACTTC
CASSLTSGRAETQYF
>NA|TRBJ2-7|TRBV2|few
TGTGCCACCCAAACCGGATGGGGCGAGCAGTACTTC
CATQTGWGEQYF
>NA|TRBJ2-3|TRBV30|NA
TGTGCCTACCAGGACGGAACAAGCACAGATACGCAGTATTTT
CAYQDGTSTDTQYF